The sequence of this TCR beta chain was determined in a study of cytomegalovirus exposure and HLA in healthy donors. Across the whole study: Out of about 190 million T cells, an earlier analysis found over 90 million unique TCR beta sequences in total. Findings and limits, study-wide: Per a prior analysis, the majority of TCR beta V segments were productive roughly 90% or roughly 30% of the time.

The PCR was carried out with 60 Vbeta primers and 13 Jbeta primers. Data came from immunoSEQ multiplex PCR; TCRdb stores just in-frame clones and leaves some out. The top ten hold about 4% of the sample, which has around 93,000 clones, roughly four fifths seen once. In the case of this clone: Its target is not known.

The sequenced sample consisted of PBMCs. The receptor comes from a man aged 45 to 65 in good health and CMV-seronegative.

CDR3 coding DNA: TGCGCCAGCAGCCAAGAGAGACTAGCGGGAGAAGGCGAGCAGTTCTTC. As protein: CASSQERLAGEGEQFF. The chain carries TRBV4-1 and TRBJ2-1, with TRBD2 matching 12 bases. The CDR3 extends over 16 amino acids. CDR1 is MGHRA and CDR2 is YSYEKL in the germline V gene. The ends lost 0 bases at V and 10 bases at J; junction bases unmatched: 7.